This TCR beta chain was captured by sequencing in a study of cytomegalovirus exposure and HLA in healthy donors. About the research overall: The 110 or so validation repertoires used a platform that matched the one used for the approximately 610 first-cohort repertoires, as a later analysis reported. The study's findings and limits: Three chains tied to CMV proved CMV antigen-specific in vitro.

The table came from immunoSEQ multiplex PCR; TCRdb's copy has only in-frame clones and leaves some out. The data show 200,000 to 300,000 clones, with approximately 83% seen just once and less than 1.5% held by the top ten. As to this clone: Its antigen is as yet unknown.

The germline CDR1 and CDR2 sequences are SGHDT and YYEEEE. The CDR3 runs 15 residues. Deletions cut 1 base from V and 7 bases from J, with 18 bases between. This receptor was taken from a woman in her 30s in good health and CMV-seropositive. Sequenced material: PBMCs. V usage is TRBV5-6 and J usage is TRBJ2-7; tentative D call: TRBD1 (6 bases). This CDR3 is CASSLTGRTTGEQYF. The CDR3 coding sequence is TGTGCCAGCAGCTTGACAGGGCGGACCACGGGGGAGCAGTACTTC.